Reported below is one T cell receptor beta chain. There is no known antigen for this receptor. Base qualities are not recorded, but no much larger clone differs from it by a single base. This record belongs to a study of T-cell reconstitution after alpha-beta-depleted transplantation in children (dated by TCRdb to about 2016). Broadly, across the study: Using TCR repertoire profiling, the study quantitatively followed how T-cell immune reconstitution unfolded in children after TCRalphabeta/CD19-depleted allogeneic hematopoietic cell transplantation.

Library method: PCR. These reads were obtained on an Illumina HiSeq 2500. TCR library preparation used molecular barcoding, with unique molecular identifiers applied to normalize quantification of the TCRbeta repertoire. TCRdb applied fastp at Q25 and MiXCR to the public reads, then kept only in-frame beta chains. Records with the same CDR3 protein are collapsed into one entry carrying the most frequent genes and DNA. The sample records 360,000 or so distinct CDR3 sequences, roughly 21% of which are singletons. Jointly, the top ten make up around 3.9% of the sample. The sequenced sample was PBMCs from the stem cell graft donor, obtained from the stem cell graft. This receptor was obtained from a human donor who donated a stem cell graft to a child with acute myeloid leukemia.

The CDR3 here reads CASRPQRGGGFDEQFF. At the DNA level, the sequence is TGTGCCAGCAGGCCCCAGCGGGGTGGGGGTTTCGATGAGCAGTTCTTC. Recombination linked TRBV6-1 to TRBJ2-1; TRBD2 aligns with 7 central bases. The CDR3 measures 16 amino acids from cysteine to phenylalanine. Only CDR3 DNA remains: 48 bases, in frame from the first base. V is pruned by 6 bases and J by 8 bases, leaving 16 bases of the junction without a gene match. The germline V gene specifies MNHNS as CDR1 and SASEGT as CDR2.